This T cell receptor (beta chain) derives from a study of blood T cells in healthy people across ages. Using a J-beta primer mix together with a sample-barcoded 5' primer, a second PCR was run for roughly 6 to 11 cycles. Each CDR3 protein gets one entry after TCRdb re-called the 5' RACE reads with MiXCR. Among roughly 1,500,000 distinct CDR3 sequences listed, 30% to 35% were seen once. This CDR3 has 16 residues. In germline, CDR1 is SGHVS, CDR2 FQNEAQ. V was clipped by 4 bases and J by 0 bases, with 13 bases between them. No fewer than 7 million PBMCs went into each sample. Extraction of total RNA produced a minimum of 5 micrograms from each sample.

Sequencing was done on a sample of blood. The sequence derives from a woman aged 30 to 39 in good health. The V and J genes are TRBV7-8 and TRBJ2-1; D unresolved. The CDR3 sequence: CASSSLPKSSYNEQFF. CDR3 nucleotides: TGTGCCAGCAGCTCCCTCCCCAAGAGCTCCTACAATGAGCAGTTCTTC.